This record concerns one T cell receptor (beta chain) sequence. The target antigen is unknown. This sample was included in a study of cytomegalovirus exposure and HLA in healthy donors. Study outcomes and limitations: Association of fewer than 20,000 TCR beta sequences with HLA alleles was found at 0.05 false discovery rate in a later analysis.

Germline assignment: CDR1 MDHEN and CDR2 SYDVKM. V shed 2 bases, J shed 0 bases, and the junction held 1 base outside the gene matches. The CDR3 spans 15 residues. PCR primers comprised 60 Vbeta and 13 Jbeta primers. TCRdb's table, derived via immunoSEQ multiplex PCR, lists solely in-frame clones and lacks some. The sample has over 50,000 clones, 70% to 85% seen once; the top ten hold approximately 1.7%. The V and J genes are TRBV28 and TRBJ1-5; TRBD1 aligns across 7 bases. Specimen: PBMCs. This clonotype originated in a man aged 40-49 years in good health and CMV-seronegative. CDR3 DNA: TGTGCCAGCAGTTTAGGGGACAGTAGCAATCAGCCCCAGCATTTT. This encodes CASSLGDSSNQPQHF.